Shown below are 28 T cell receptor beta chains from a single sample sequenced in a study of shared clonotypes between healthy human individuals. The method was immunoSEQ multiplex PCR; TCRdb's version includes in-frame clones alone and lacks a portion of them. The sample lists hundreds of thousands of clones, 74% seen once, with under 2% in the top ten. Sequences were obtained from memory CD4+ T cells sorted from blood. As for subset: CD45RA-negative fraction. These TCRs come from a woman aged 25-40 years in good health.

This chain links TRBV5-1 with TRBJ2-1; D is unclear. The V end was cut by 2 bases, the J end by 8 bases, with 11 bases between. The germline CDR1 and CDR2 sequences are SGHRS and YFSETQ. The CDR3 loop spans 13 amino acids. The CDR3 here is CASSLGPWDEQFF. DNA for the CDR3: TGCGCCAGCAGCTTAGGGCCATGGGATGAGCAGTTCTTC.

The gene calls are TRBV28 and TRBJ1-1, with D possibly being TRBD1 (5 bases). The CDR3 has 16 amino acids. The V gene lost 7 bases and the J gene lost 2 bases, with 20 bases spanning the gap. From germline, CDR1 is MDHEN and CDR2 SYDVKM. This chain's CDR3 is CASTASGTTANTEAFF. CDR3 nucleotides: TGTGCCAGCACGGCCTCGGGGACTACAGCAAACACTGAAGCTTTCTTT.

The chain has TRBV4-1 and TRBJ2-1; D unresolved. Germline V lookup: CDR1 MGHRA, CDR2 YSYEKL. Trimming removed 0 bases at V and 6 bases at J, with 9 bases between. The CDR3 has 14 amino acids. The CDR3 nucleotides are TGCGCCAGCAGCCAAGATCGCACTGTCAATGAGCAGTTCTTC. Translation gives CASSQDRTVNEQFF.

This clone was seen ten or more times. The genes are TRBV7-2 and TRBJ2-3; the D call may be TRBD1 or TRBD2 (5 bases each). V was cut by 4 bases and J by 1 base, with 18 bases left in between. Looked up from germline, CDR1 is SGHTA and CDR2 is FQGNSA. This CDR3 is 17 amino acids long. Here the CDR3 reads CASSSHGWDPGTDTQYF. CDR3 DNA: TGTGCCAGCAGCTCCCACGGATGGGACCCCGGCACAGATACGCAGTATTTT.

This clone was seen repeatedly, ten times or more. CDR3 coding DNA: TGTGCCAGCAGCCCCGGTGGTATAGCGGGCCAAAGCACAGATACGCAGTATTTT. Encoded protein: CASSPGGIAGQSTDTQYF. The chain has TRBV13 and TRBJ2-3; 7 bases align to TRBD2. CDR1 and CDR2 from the germline V gene are PRHDT and FYEKMQ (reference sequence). The CDR3 has 18 amino acids. Trimming took 5 bases from V and 0 from J; bases not matched to a gene: 14.

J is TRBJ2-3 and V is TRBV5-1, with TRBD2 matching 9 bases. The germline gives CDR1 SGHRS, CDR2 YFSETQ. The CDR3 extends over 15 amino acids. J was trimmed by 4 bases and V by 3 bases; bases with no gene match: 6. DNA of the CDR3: TGCGCCAGCAGCTGGGGGACTAGCAATTCAGATACGCAGTATTTT. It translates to CASSWGTSNSDTQYF.

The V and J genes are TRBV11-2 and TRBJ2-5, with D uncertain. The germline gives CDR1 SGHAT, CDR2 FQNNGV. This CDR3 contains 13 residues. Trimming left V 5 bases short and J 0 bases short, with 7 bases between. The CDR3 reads CASSLQYQETQYF. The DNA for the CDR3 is TGTGCCAGCAGCCTTCAGTACCAAGAGACCCAGTACTTC.

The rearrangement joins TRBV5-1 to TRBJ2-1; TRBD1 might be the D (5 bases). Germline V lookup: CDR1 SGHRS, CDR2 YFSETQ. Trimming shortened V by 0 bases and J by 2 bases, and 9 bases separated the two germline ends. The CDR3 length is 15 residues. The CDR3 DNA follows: TGCGCCAGCAGCTTGGCCTGGGGCGCCTACAATGAGCAGTTCTTC. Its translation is CASSLAWGAYNEQFF. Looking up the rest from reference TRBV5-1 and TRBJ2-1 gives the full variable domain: KAGVTQTPRYLIKTRGQQVTLSCSPISGHRSVSWYQQTPGQGLQFLFEYFSETQRNKGNFPGRFSGRQFSNSRSEMNVSTLELGDSALYLCASSLAWGAYNEQFFGPGTRLTVL.

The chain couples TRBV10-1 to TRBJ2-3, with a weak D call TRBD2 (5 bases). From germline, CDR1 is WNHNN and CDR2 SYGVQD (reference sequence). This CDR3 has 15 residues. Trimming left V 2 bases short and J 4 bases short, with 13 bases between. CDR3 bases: TGCGCCAGCAGTGAGGTCGGGAAAAGTTCAGATACGCAGTATTTT. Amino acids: CASSEVGKSSDTQYF.

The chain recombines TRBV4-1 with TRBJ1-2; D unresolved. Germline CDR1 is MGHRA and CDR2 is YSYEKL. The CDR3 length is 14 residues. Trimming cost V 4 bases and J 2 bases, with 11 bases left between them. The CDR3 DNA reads TGCGCCAGCAGCCGTGGTCTGGAAAACTATGGCTACACCTTC. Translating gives CASSRGLENYGYTF.

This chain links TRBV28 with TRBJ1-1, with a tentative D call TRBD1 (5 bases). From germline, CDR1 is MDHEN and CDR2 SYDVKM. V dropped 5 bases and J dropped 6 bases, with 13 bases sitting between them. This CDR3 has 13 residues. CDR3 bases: TGTGCCAGCAGTCGGGGGGTCGGCGCTGAAGCTTTCTTT. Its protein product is CASSRGVGAEAFF.

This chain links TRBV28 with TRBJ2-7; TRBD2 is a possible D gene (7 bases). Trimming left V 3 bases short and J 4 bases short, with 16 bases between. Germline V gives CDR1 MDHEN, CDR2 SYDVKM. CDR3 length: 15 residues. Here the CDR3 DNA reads TGTGCCAGCAGTTTGGGGGGGGCGAGACCTTACGAGCAGTACTTC. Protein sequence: CASSLGGARPYEQYF.

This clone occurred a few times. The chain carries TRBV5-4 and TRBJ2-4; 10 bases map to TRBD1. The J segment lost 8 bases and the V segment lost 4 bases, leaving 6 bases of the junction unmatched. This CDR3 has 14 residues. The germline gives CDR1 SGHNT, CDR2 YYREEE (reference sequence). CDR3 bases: TGTGCCAGCAGCACCGGACAGGGGGAGGACATTCAGTACTTC. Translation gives CASSTGQGEDIQYF. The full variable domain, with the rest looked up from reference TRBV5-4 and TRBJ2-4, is ETGVTQSPTHLIKTRGQQVTLRCSSQSGHNTVSWYQQALGQGPQFIFQYYREEENGRGNFPPRFSGLQFPNYSSELNVNALELDDSALYLCASSTGQGEDIQYFGAGTRLSVL.

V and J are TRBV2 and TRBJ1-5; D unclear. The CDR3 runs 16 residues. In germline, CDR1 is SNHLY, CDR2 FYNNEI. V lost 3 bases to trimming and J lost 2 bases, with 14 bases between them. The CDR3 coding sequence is TGTGCCAGCAGTGAGAGTGGCCGTCGGCGCAATCAGCCCCAGCATTTT. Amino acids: CASSESGRRRNQPQHF.

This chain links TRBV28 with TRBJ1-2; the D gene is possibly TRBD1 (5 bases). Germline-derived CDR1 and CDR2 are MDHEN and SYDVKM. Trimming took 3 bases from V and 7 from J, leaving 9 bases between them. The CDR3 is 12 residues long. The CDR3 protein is CASSFGGGGYTF. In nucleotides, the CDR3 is TGTGCCAGCAGTTTTGGGGGAGGTGGCTACACCTTC.

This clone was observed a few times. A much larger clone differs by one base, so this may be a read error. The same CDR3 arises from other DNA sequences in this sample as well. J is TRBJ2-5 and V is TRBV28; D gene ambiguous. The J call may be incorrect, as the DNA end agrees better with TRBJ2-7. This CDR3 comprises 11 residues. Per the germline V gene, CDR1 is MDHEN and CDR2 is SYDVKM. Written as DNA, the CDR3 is TGTGCCAGCAGTCACTCCTACGAGCAGTACTTC. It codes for CASSHSYEQYF.

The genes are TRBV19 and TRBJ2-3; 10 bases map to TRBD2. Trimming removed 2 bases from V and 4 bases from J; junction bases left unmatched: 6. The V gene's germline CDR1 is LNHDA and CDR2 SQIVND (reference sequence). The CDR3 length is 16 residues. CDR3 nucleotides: TGTGCCAGTAGTATATTAGCGGGAGGTTCAGCAGATACGCAGTATTTT. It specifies CASSILAGGSADTQYF.

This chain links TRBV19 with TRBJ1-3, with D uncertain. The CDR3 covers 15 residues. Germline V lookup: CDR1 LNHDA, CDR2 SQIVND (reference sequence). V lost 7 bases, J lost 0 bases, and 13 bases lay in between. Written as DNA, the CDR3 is TGTGCCAGTACCGTGGGCAGGCACTCTGGAAACACCATATATTTT. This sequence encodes CASTVGRHSGNTIYF.

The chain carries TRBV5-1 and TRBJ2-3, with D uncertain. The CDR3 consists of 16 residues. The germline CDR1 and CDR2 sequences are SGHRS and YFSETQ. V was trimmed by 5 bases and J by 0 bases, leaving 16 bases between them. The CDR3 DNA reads TGCGCCAGCAGTCTCCACGGACGTCAGAGCACAGATACGCAGTATTTT. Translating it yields CASSLHGRQSTDTQYF.

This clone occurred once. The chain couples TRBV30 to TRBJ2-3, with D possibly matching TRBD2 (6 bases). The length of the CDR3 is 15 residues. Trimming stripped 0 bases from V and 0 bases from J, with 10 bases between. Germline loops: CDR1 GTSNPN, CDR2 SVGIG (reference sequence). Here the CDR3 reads CAWSVLGSSTDTQYF. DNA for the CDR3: TGTGCCTGGAGTGTACTCGGGAGTAGCACAGATACGCAGTATTTT.

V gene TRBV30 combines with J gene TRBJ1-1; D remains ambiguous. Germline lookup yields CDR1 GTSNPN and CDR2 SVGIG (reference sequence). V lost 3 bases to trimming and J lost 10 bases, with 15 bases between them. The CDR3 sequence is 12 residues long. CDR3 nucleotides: TGTGCCTGGAGCGCCGGCGACACGCGAGCTTTCTTT. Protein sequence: CAWSAGDTRAFF.

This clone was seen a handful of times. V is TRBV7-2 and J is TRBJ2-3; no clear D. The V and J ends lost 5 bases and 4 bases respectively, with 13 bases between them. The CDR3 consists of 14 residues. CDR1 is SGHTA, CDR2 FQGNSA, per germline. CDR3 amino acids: CASSPSVGSDTQYF. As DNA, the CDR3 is TGTGCCAGCAGCCCTTCCGTGGGGTCAGATACGCAGTATTTT.

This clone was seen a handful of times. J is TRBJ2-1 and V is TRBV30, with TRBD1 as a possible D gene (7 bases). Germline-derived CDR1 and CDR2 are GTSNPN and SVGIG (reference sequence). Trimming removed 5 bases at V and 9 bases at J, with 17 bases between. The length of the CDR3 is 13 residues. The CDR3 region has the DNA TGTGCCTGGGGCGGGACAGACCCCGGTGAGCAGTTCTTC. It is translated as CAWGGTDPGEQFF.

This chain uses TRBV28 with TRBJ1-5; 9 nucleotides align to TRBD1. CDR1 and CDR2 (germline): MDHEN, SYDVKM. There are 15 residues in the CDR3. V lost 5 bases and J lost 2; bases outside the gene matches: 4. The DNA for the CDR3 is TGTGCCAGCAGTCCATGGACAGGGGGCAATCAGCCCCAGCATTTT. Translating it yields CASSPWTGGNQPQHF.

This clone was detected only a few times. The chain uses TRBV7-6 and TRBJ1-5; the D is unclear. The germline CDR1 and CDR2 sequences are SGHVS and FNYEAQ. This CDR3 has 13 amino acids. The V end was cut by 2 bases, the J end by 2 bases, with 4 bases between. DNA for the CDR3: TGTGCCAGCAGCTTACAGGGCAATCAGCCCCAGCATTTT. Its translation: CASSLQGNQPQHF.

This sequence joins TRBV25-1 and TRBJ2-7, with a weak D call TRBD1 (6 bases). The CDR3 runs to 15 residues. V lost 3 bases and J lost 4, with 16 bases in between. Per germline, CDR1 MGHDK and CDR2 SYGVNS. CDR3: CASSEVVTGKYEQYF. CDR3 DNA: TGTGCCAGCAGTGAGGTCGTGACAGGAAAATACGAGCAGTACTTC.

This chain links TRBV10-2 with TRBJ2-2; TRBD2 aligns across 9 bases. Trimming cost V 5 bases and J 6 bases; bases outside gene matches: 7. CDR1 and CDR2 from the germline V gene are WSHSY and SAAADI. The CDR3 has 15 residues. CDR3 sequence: CASSNSGSIPGELFF. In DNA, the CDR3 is TGCGCCAGCAGTAATAGCGGGAGTATTCCCGGGGAGCTGTTTTTT.

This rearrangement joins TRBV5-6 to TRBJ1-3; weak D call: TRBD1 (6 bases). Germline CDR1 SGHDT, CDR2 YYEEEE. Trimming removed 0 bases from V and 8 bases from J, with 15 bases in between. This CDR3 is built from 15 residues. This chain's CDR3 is CASSLGQGFPHTIYF. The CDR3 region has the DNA TGTGCCAGCAGCTTGGGGCAGGGGTTCCCGCACACCATATATTTT.